This T cell receptor (beta chain) was observed in a study of blood T cell repertoires in COVID-19. At the level of the study: Samples taken during acute and convalescent COVID-19 were collected in the United States, Italy and Spain. PBMCs, B-cell-depleted T cells, or T cells were the source of the cDNA or gDNA that made up the material.

Looked up from germline, CDR1 is SGDLS and CDR2 is YYNGEE. Trimming cost V 4 bases and J 2 bases; bases outside gene matches: 5. The CDR3 consists of 14 residues. Seattle patients were enrolled during active infection and followed longitudinally. In the study's own analysis: Amplification of reference gene primers provided the estimated nucleated cell counts. Assay: immunoSEQ multiplex PCR; the TCRdb copy retains only in-frame clones and omits some. V, J and clone size derive from that table, while D and trimming were established from the DNA sequence. The sample has 80,000 to 100,000 clones, about 74% seen once.

The TCR originated in a man aged 65-85 years with COVID-19, enrolled during active disease. The sequenced material came from peripheral blood. The chain is built from TRBV9 and TRBJ2-7, with 8 bases that match TRBD1. The CDR3 reads CASSPRQGTYEQYF. Here the CDR3 DNA reads TGTGCCAGCAGCCCACGACAGGGGACCTACGAGCAGTACTTC.